This T cell receptor beta chain derives from a study of cytomegalovirus exposure and HLA in healthy donors. Germline lookup yields CDR1 LNHDA and CDR2 SQIVND (reference sequence). Trimming took off 8 bases at V and 0 bases at J, with 13 bases between the two ends. This CDR3 has 15 residues. With 60 Vbeta and 13 Jbeta primers, the PCR was carried out. Only in-frame clones appear in the TCRdb table, and some are missing; sequencing was by immunoSEQ multiplex PCR. Among about 130,000 clones listed, 66% were seen once. The sequencing sample was made of PBMCs. This sequence originates from a human donor in good health. The gene calls are TRBV19 and TRBJ2-2; a possible D gene is TRBD2 (6 bases). The CDR3 is CASSPGSPNTGELFF. CDR3 nucleotide sequence: TGTGCCAGTTCCCCCGGGAGTCCGAACACCGGGGAGCTGTTTTTT.